This entry lists 12 T cell receptor beta chains sequenced from one sample in a study of T cells in localized non-small cell lung cancer. Assay used: immunoSEQ multiplex PCR; TCRdb lists only in-frame clones, some missing. The sample includes fewer than 35,000 clones, around 93% of them seen just once. The input for sequencing was PBMCs, taken before any cancer treatment. The receptors derive from a man aged 35-75 years with stage II lung adenocarcinoma.

This clone was detected only once. V gene TRBV19 combines with J gene TRBJ1-2; 10 bases map to TRBD1. V gave up 3 bases and J gave up 4 bases; unmatched junction bases: 11. Germline CDR1 LNHDA, CDR2 SQIVND (reference sequence). The CDR3 runs to 17 residues. The CDR3 protein is CASSMADRGLDFYGYTF. In DNA form, the CDR3 reads TGTGCCAGTAGTATGGCGGACAGGGGGTTGGACTTCTATGGCTACACCTTC.

This rearrangement joins TRBV7-9 to TRBJ2-5; the match to TRBD1 covers 9 bases. Trimming at V came to 5 bases and at J to 5 bases, leaving 9 bases not matched to a gene. The length of the CDR3 is 15 residues. CDR1 and CDR2 from the germline V gene are SEHNR and FQNEAQ (reference sequence). CDR3 protein: CASSPGQGPPETQYF. The CDR3 region has the DNA TGTGCCAGCAGCCCGGGACAGGGACCCCCCGAGACCCAGTACTTC.

The V gene is TRBV27, the J gene TRBJ1-5, with unresolved D. In germline, CDR1 is MNHEY, CDR2 SMNVEV (reference sequence). V dropped 3 bases and J dropped 0 bases, with 9 bases sitting between them. There are 15 residues in the CDR3. CDR3 nucleotide sequence: TGTGCCAGCAGTTTGGGTTCGTCTAGCAATCAGCCCCAGCATTTT. Translated, it gives CASSLGSSSNQPQHF.

This sequence joins TRBV9 and TRBJ1-3; 9 bases line up with TRBD1. Looked up from germline, CDR1 is SGDLS and CDR2 is YYNGEE. Trimming at V came to 4 bases and at J to 1 base, leaving 6 bases not matched to a gene. There are 16 residues in the CDR3. CDR3 bases: TGTGCCAGCAGCAGGGGCGGACAGGGGTCTGGAAACACCATATATTTT. Translated, it gives CASSRGGQGSGNTIYF. The whole variable domain, filled in from reference TRBV9 and TRBJ1-3, reads DSGVTQTPKHLITATGQRVTLRCSPRSGDLSVYWYQQSLDQGLQFLIQYYNGEERAKGNILERFSAQQFPDLHSELNLSSLELGDSALYFCASSRGGQGSGNTIYFGEGSWLTVV.

In its sample, this clone was seen a few times. The J gene is TRBJ1-1, the V gene TRBV9; no clear D gene. The CDR3 is made up of 11 amino acids. V was trimmed by 7 bases and J by 0 bases, leaving 4 bases between them. The V gene's germline CDR1 is SGDLS and CDR2 YYNGEE. The CDR3 DNA sequence: TGTGCCAGCCGATTGAACACTGAAGCTTTCTTT. Its protein is CASRLNTEAFF.

This clone is a singleton in its sample. The chain joins TRBV5-4 to TRBJ1-1, with D possibly matching TRBD1 (6 bases). Per the germline V gene, CDR1 is SGHNT and CDR2 is YYREEE (reference sequence). Trimming stripped 4 bases from V and 4 bases from J, with 14 bases between. The CDR3 consists of 14 residues. The CDR3 DNA is TGTGCCAGCAGCGGGGGGCGGGGCACCACTGAAGCTTTCTTT. It yields the protein CASSGGRGTTEAFF.

This chain joins TRBV6-1 and TRBJ2-3, with D unresolved. CDR1 is MNHNS and CDR2 is SASEGT in the germline V gene. This CDR3 comprises 14 residues. Trimming shortened V by 8 bases and J by 5 bases, and 17 bases separated the two germline ends. The CDR3 sequence is CASATYLTRDTQYF. In DNA form, the CDR3 reads TGTGCCAGCGCTACCTACTTGACTCGAGATACGCAGTATTTT.

The chain combines TRBV27 with TRBJ1-5; no clear D. Trimming pared 5 bases from V and 8 bases from J, leaving 25 bases between. The CDR3 is 17 amino acids. From germline, CDR1 is MNHEY and CDR2 SMNVEV (reference sequence). The CDR3 is CASSAGGLGVDQEPQHF. The CDR3 DNA sequence: TGTGCCAGCAGTGCCGGAGGGTTGGGAGTGGATCAGGAGCCCCAGCATTTT.

This sequence joins TRBV27 and TRBJ2-7; D is ambiguous. The CDR3 has 13 residues. Between the trimmed V and J ends, which lost 3 bases and 0 bases, there was a span of 6 bases. CDR1 MNHEY and CDR2 SMNVEV come from the germline V gene (reference sequence). The CDR3 loop reads CASSFDPSYEQYF. In DNA form, the CDR3 reads TGTGCCAGCAGTTTCGACCCCTCCTACGAGCAGTACTTC.

V is TRBV6-5 and J is TRBJ1-2; TRBD1 matches 9 bases. In germline, CDR1 is MNHEY, CDR2 SVGAGI. This CDR3 has 13 residues. The V gene end was trimmed by 5 bases and the J gene end by 4 bases; junction bases not matched to a gene: 2. CDR3 sequence reads: CASSRDRAYGYTF. In DNA form, the CDR3 reads TGTGCCAGCAGTAGGGACAGGGCCTATGGCTACACCTTC.

The chain couples TRBV7-9 to TRBJ2-5; 11 bases line up with TRBD2. Unmatched junction bases numbered 12, after V lost 4 bases and J lost 5 bases. CDR1 is SEHNR and CDR2 is FQNEAQ in the germline V gene (reference sequence). The CDR3 extends over 17 amino acids. This chain's CDR3 is CASSSSFSGRASETQYF. In DNA, the CDR3 is TGTGCCAGCAGCTCCAGCTTTAGCGGGAGGGCCTCGGAGACCCAGTACTTC. The full variable domain, with the rest looked up from reference TRBV7-9 and TRBJ2-5, is DTGVSQNPRHKITKRGQNVTFRCDPISEHNRLYWYRQTLGQGPEFLTYFQNEAQLEKSRLLSDRFSAERPKGSFSTLEIQRTEQGDSAMYLCASSSSFSGRASETQYFGPGTRLLVL.

This rearrangement joins TRBV30 to TRBJ2-7, with D possibly matching TRBD2 (7 bases). V dropped 4 bases and J dropped 0 bases, with 10 bases sitting between them. The CDR3 is 13 residues long. Looked up from germline, CDR1 is GTSNPN and CDR2 is SVGIG (reference sequence). CDR3 in amino acids: CAWTRGLSYEQYF. The CDR3 coding sequence is TGTGCCTGGACGCGGGGGCTCTCCTACGAGCAGTACTTC.